This TCR beta chain was sequenced in a study of blood T cell repertoires in COVID-19. The overall study: From the United States, Italy and Spain came samples of acute and convalescent COVID-19. T cells, B-cell-depleted T cells, or PBMCs supplied cDNA or gDNA.

Trimming took off 2 bases at V and 7 bases at J, with 9 bases between the two ends. Germline loops: CDR1 MNHNS, CDR2 SASEGT. CDR3 length: 13 residues. This clone was detected once. Methods used by the authors: From reference gene primer amplification, estimates of nucleated cell counts were derived. Sequenced by immunoSEQ multiplex PCR; TCRdb stores in-frame clones only, minus some. The V and J calls and clone size were taken over from that table, and D and trimming were inferred from the DNA. The sample holds 200,000 to 300,000 clones, nearly 90% seen once. This rearrangement joins TRBV6-1 to TRBJ1-5, with D possibly TRBD1 on 5 matching bases. This clonotype originated in a woman under 40 with acute or convalescent COVID-19. Sequenced sample: peripheral blood. The CDR3 sequence is CASSETGKQPQHF. The CDR3 DNA is TGTGCCAGCAGTGAAACAGGAAAACAGCCCCAGCATTTT.